Presented here are 12 T cell receptor beta chains from one specimen sequenced in a study of T-cell memory formation after mild COVID-19. In TCRdb, the 5' RACE reads were re-called with MiXCR into one record per CDR3 protein. The sample holds 530,000 or so distinct CDR3 sequences, roughly 17% seen once. Sequences were obtained from PBMCs or a T cell subset sorted from them (not recorded which). These receptors were obtained from an adult woman who had mild COVID-19 (a few samples of this study predate the infection). Cell type and time point are not known.

This clonotype was seen many times. The rearrangement links TRBV12-3 or TRBV12-4 to TRBJ2-7; D not certain. The CDR3 consists of 13 residues. V was pared by 7 bases and J by 4 bases, with 14 bases between. CDR3 DNA: TGTGCCAGCACACCGCGTGGGTGGTACGAGCAGTACTTC. It is translated as CASTPRGWYEQYF.

This clonotype showed up just a few times. V and J are TRBV7-9 and TRBJ1-1; maybe TRBD1 (6 bases). The V and J ends lost 1 base and 3 bases respectively, with 9 bases between them. Looked up from germline, CDR1 is SEHNR and CDR2 is FQNEAQ (reference sequence). This CDR3 is 14 amino acids long. CDR3 amino acids: CASSLVQGYTEAFF. For the CDR3, the DNA is TGTGCCAGCAGCTTAGTACAGGGTTACACTGAAGCTTTCTTT.

The rearrangement joins TRBV4-1 to TRBJ2-3, with D perhaps TRBD1 or TRBD2 (5 bases each). The CDR3 consists of 15 residues. V lost 0 bases and J 2 bases, leaving 9 bases between the germline ends. Germline V gene lookup returns CDR1 MGHRA and CDR2 YSYEKL. The CDR3 loop reads CASSQEAGTTDTQYF. CDR3 nucleotide sequence: TGCGCCAGCAGCCAAGAGGCCGGGACCACAGATACGCAGTATTTT.

This clonotype turned up a few times. V usage is TRBV24-1 and J usage is TRBJ2-2, with TRBD2 identical over 10 bases. Germline V CDR1 and CDR2: KGHDR, SFDVKD. The CDR3 is 16 residues long. V lost 4 bases to trimming and J lost 7 bases; unmatched junction nucleotides: 8. The CDR3 is CATSELAGGRSGELFF. As DNA, the CDR3 is TGTGCCACCAGTGAATTAGCGGGAGGTCGTAGCGGGGAGCTGTTTTTT.

This clonotype has just a few counts. J is TRBJ2-5 and V is TRBV7-8; 10 positions agree with TRBD2. The V gene's germline CDR1 is SGHVS and CDR2 FQNEAQ. This CDR3 is built from 17 residues. V was pared by 4 bases and J by 4 bases, with 12 bases of the junction left unmatched. Here the CDR3 reads CASSSHRTLAGGETQYF. As DNA, the CDR3 is TGTGCCAGCAGCTCCCATAGGACTTTAGCGGGAGGAGAGACCCAGTACTTC.

The chain is built from TRBV5-1 and TRBJ2-3, with 7 bases lining up with TRBD2. This CDR3 has 16 residues. Unmatched junction bases numbered 4, after V lost 0 bases and J lost 0 bases. Germline CDR1 reads SGHRS; CDR2 reads YFSETQ. CDR3 DNA sequence: TGCGCCAGCAGCTTGGTCGGGACTACCAGCACAGATACGCAGTATTTT. Residues: CASSLVGTTSTDTQYF.

The chain recombines TRBV6-5 with TRBJ2-1, with D maybe TRBD2 (6 bases). V was pared by 2 bases and J by 0 bases, with 14 bases between. Germline V gene sequence: CDR1 MNHEY, CDR2 SVGAGI. The CDR3 extends over 17 amino acids. CDR3 nucleotides: TGTGCCAGCAGTTACCGCGGGAAGGCCAGCTCCTACAATGAGCAGTTCTTC. It encodes CASSYRGKASSYNEQFF.

This clonotype was seen more than once but under ten times. The rearrangement joins TRBV7-9 to TRBJ2-7, with TRBD2 matching over 11 bases. Trimming at V came to 4 bases and at J to 4 bases, leaving 9 bases not matched to a gene. The CDR3 has 16 amino acids. Germline V gene data show CDR1 as SEHNR and CDR2 as FQNEAQ (reference sequence). In DNA, the CDR3 is TGTGCCAGCAGCTGGGAAACTAGCGGGAGTCTATACGAGCAGTACTTC. Its translation is CASSWETSGSLYEQYF.

This clonotype is a singleton in its sample. This chain links TRBV19 with TRBJ1-5; D is uncertain. The CDR3 consists of 14 residues. Germline CDR1 and CDR2: LNHDA and SQIVND (reference sequence). Trimming removed 7 bases at V and 7 bases at J, with 17 bases between. CDR3 loop: CASNTKVLTQPQHF. The DNA for the CDR3 is TGTGCCAGTAACACCAAGGTCCTAACCCAGCCCCAGCATTTT.

A remark on this clonotype: The junction departs from the called germline gene at one end, perhaps through a read error. The gene calls are TRBV29-1 and TRBJ1-4, with D possibly TRBD1 on 6 matching bases. The germline V gene has CDR1 SQVTM and CDR2 ANQGSEA. The CDR3 extends over 10 amino acids. The CDR3 coding sequence is TGCAGCGTTGGCGACAGGACGCTGATTTTT. Amino acids: CSVGDRTLIF.

This clonotype was recorded a few times. V is TRBV7-8 and J is TRBJ2-2; 7 nucleotides align to TRBD1. CDR1 and CDR2 from the germline V gene are SGHVS and FQNEAQ. CDR3 length equals 16 residues. V gave up 1 base and J gave up 0 bases; unmatched junction bases: 2. The DNA for the CDR3 is TGTGCCAGCAGCTTAGAGGGACAGACGAACACCGGGGAGCTGTTTTTT. Its protein product is CASSLEGQTNTGELFF.

This chain uses TRBV7-9 with TRBJ2-3; TRBD2 might be the D (5 bases). The V gene's germline CDR1 is SEHNR and CDR2 FQNEAQ (reference sequence). The CDR3 covers 12 residues. Trimming removed 8 bases from V and 2 bases from J, with 8 bases in between. CDR3: CASEGVTDTQYF. The DNA of the CDR3 is TGTGCCAGCGAGGGAGTCACAGATACGCAGTATTTT.